This record looks at one T cell receptor beta chain sequence and its context. This specimen belongs to a study of glioma-infiltrating T cells after dendritic cell vaccination. The germline V gene has CDR1 SGHDT and CDR2 YYEEEE. The CDR3 spans 15 residues. Trimming cost V 0 bases and J 2 bases, with 11 bases left between them. None of the glioblastoma patients had an isocitrate dehydrogenase mutation. Before vaccination, two weeks after the third vaccination, and at progression, PBMC were collected. The PCR used 60 V beta and 13 J beta primers. TCRdb's copy holds only in-frame clones and misses some; the assay was immunoSEQ multiplex PCR. The sample includes roughly 82,000 clones, approximately 90% seen only once; the top ten take 3% to 4%.

The specimen was blood, collected before dendritic cell vaccination. This receptor was identified in a human donor with glioblastoma. The genes are TRBV5-6 and TRBJ2-5; D possibly corresponds to TRBD1 (6 bases). The DNA for the CDR3 is TGTGCCAGCAGCTTGGCCGGGACAATACAAGAGACCCAGTACTTC. The encoded protein is CASSLAGTIQETQYF.